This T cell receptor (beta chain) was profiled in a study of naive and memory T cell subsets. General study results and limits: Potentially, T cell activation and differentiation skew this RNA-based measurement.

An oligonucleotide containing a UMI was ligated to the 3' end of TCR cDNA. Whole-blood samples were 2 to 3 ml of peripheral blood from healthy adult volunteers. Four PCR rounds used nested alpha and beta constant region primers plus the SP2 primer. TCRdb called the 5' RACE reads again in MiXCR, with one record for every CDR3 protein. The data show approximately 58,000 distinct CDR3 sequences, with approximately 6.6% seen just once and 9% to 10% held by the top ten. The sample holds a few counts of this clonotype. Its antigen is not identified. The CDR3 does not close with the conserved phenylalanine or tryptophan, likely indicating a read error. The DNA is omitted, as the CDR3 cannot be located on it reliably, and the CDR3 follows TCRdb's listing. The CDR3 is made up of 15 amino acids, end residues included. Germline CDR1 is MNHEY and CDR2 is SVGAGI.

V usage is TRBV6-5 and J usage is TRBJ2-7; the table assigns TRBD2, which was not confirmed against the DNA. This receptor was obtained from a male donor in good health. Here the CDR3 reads CASSSLSGRAGFWLY.